Presented here are 10 T cell receptor beta chains from one specimen sequenced in a study of T cell responses to AZD1222 COVID-19 vaccine. The repertoire was sequenced with immunoSEQ multiplex PCR; TCRdb's copy has only in-frame clones and lacks some. The sample carries more than 95,000 clones, approximately 92% recorded once. The material was peripheral blood, obtained 28 days after the second AZD1222 dose. Source of these receptors: an adult who received the AZD1222 COVID-19 vaccine.

The J gene is TRBJ2-6, the V gene TRBV7-6; D uncertain. In germline, CDR1 is SGHVS, CDR2 FNYEAQ. The CDR3 loop spans 15 amino acids. V gave up 2 bases and J gave up 0 bases, with 5 bases separating them. CDR3 loop: CASSLMDSGANVLTF. CDR3 DNA: TGTGCCAGCAGCTTAATGGACTCTGGGGCCAACGTCCTGACTTTC.

The chain is built from TRBV5-6 and TRBJ1-1; D is possibly TRBD1 (5 bases). CDR3 size: 14 residues. Germline V gene data show CDR1 as SGHDT and CDR2 as YYEEEE. Trimming stripped 4 bases from V and 4 bases from J, with 14 bases between. CDR3 sequence: CASSHPGGGTEAFF. The CDR3 DNA reads as TGTGCCAGCAGCCACCCGGGGGGGGGCACTGAAGCTTTCTTT.

The chain is built from TRBV6-5 and TRBJ2-1; D remains ambiguous. V lost 6 bases to trimming and J lost 7 bases, with 13 bases between them. The CDR3 has 13 residues. Germline V lookup: CDR1 MNHEY, CDR2 SVGAGI. CDR3 loop: CASSPRGLNEQFF. The CDR3 region has the DNA TGTGCCAGCAGCCCCCGTGGGCTAAATGAGCAGTTCTTC.

This clone is a singleton in its sample. V gene TRBV25-1 combines with J gene TRBJ1-4; D is undetermined. The V end lost 8 bases, the J end lost 8 bases, and 12 bases lay between the germline ends. The germline gives CDR1 MGHDK, CDR2 SYGVNS. The CDR3 spans 12 residues. CDR3 DNA sequence: TGTGCCAGCGCATCAATTGGGGAAAAACTGTTTTTT. This gives the protein CASASIGEKLFF.

The chain joins TRBV19 to TRBJ1-1; the D is unclear. CDR1 and CDR2 from the germline V gene are LNHDA and SQIVND (reference sequence). This CDR3 comprises 13 residues. V was pared by 2 bases and J by 1 base, with 5 bases between. The CDR3 DNA reads as TGTGCCAGTAGTATAATGGGGAACACTGAAGCTTTCTTT. Its protein product is CASSIMGNTEAFF.

The rearrangement links TRBV6-6 to TRBJ1-1; the D gene is possibly TRBD1 (6 bases). The length of the CDR3 is 13 residues. Germline lookup yields CDR1 MNHNY and CDR2 SVGAGI (reference sequence). V lost 8 bases and J lost 6, with 16 bases in between. CDR3 DNA sequence: TGTGCCAGCTGGGAGCGACAGGCGGCTGAAGCTTTCTTT. This sequence encodes CASWERQAAEAFF.

The chain joins TRBV5-8 to TRBJ2-3; 7 nucleotides agree with TRBD2. This CDR3 has 16 amino acids. V lost 4 bases to trimming and J lost 0 bases; unmatched junction nucleotides: 8. CDR1 is SGHTS, CDR2 YDEGEE, per germline. The CDR3 DNA reads as TGTGCCAGCAGCCTCTCGGGAGGCCTGAGCACAGATACGCAGTATTTT. Translating it yields CASSLSGGLSTDTQYF.

The J gene is TRBJ1-1, the V gene TRBV2, with D possibly being TRBD1 (5 bases). Trimming took off 8 bases at V and 3 bases at J, with 7 bases between the two ends. This CDR3 has 11 amino acids. Germline CDR1 SNHLY, CDR2 FYNNEI. CDR3 in DNA: TGTGCCAGCGGGGGAGACACTGAAGCTTTCTTT. Translated, it gives CASGGDTEAFF.

The rearrangement links TRBV7-8 to TRBJ2-3; possibly TRBD1 for D (5 bases). Germline V lookup: CDR1 SGHVS, CDR2 FQNEAQ. V dropped 5 bases and J dropped 0 bases, with 12 bases sitting between them. The CDR3 is 15 amino acids. The CDR3 loop is CASSLQEISTDTQYF. The CDR3 coding sequence is TGTGCCAGCAGCCTACAGGAGATTAGCACAGATACGCAGTATTTT.

The chain carries TRBV27 and TRBJ2-2; D ambiguous. V was clipped by 5 bases and J by 6 bases, with 10 bases between them. CDR1 is MNHEY and CDR2 is SMNVEV in the germline V gene (reference sequence). The CDR3 totals 13 residues. CDR3: CASSQRVSGELFF. CDR3 nucleotide sequence: TGTGCCAGCAGTCAAAGGGTCTCCGGGGAGCTGTTTTTT.